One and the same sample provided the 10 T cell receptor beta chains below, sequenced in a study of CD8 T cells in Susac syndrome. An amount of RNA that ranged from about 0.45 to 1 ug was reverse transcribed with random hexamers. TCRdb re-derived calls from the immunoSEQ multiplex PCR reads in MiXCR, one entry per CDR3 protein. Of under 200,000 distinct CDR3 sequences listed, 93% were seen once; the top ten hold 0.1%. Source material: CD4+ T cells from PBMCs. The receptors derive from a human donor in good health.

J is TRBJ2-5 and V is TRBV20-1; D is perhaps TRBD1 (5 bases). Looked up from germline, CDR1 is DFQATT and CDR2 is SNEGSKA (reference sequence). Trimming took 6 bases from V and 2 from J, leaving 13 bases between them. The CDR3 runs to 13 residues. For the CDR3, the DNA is TGCAGTGCCCTAGGGGCGGCACAAGAGACCCAGTACTTC. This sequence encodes CSALGAAQETQYF.

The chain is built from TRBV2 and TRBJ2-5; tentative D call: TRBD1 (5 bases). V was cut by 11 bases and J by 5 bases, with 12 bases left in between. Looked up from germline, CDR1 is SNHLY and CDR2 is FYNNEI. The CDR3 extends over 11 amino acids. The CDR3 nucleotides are TGTGCCGGGGCCAAGTTCGAGACCCAGTACTTC. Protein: CAGAKFETQYF.

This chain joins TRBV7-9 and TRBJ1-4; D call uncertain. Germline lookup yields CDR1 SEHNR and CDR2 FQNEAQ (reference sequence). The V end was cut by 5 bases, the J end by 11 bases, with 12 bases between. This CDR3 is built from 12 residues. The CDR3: CASSQTRTKLFF. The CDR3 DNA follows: TGTGCCAGCAGCCAGACCAGGACTAAACTGTTTTTT.

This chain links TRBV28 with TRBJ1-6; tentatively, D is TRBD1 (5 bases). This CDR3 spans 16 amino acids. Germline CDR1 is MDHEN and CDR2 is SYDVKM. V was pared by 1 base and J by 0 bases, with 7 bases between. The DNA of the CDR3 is TGTGCCAGCAGTTTATACAGGAGCTCCTATAATTCACCCCTCCACTTT. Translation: CASSLYRSSYNSPLHF.

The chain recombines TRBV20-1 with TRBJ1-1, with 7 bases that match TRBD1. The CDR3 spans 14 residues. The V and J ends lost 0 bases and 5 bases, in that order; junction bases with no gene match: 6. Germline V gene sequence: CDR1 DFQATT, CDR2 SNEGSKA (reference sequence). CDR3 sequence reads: CSARELQGWTEAFF. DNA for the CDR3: TGCAGTGCTAGAGAGCTACAGGGGTGGACTGAAGCTTTCTTT.

Here the CDR3 reads CASSYSTRTRPLPNTGELFF. The CDR3 nucleotides are TGTGCCAGCAGTTACTCAACCCGGACTCGCCCGCTCCCGAACACCGGGGAGCTGTTTTTT. This rearrangement joins TRBV6-2 or TRBV6-3 to TRBJ2-2, with D perhaps matching TRBD2 (5 bases). With 0 bases removed from V and 0 bases from J, the gap between germline ends came to 20 bases. The V gene's germline CDR1 is MNHEY and CDR2 SVGEGT. The CDR3 loop spans 20 amino acids.

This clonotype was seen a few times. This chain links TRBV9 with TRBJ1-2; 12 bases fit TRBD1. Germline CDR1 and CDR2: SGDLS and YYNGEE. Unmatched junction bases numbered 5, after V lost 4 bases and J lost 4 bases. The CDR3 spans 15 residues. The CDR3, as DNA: TGTGCCAGCAGCCCGGGGACAGGGGGCGTCTATGGCTACACCTTC. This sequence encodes CASSPGTGGVYGYTF.

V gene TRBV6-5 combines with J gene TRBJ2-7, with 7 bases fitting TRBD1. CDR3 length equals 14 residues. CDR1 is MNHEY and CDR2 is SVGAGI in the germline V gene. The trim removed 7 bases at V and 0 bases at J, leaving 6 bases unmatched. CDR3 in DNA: TGTGCCAGCAACCCCACAGGGGTCTCCTACGAGCAGTACTTC. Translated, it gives CASNPTGVSYEQYF.

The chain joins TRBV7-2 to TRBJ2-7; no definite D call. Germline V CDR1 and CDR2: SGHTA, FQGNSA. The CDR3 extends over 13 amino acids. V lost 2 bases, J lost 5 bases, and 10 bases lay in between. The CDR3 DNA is TGTGCCAGCAGCTTATTTAAGGGAAACGAGCAGTACGTC. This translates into CASSLFKGNEQYV.

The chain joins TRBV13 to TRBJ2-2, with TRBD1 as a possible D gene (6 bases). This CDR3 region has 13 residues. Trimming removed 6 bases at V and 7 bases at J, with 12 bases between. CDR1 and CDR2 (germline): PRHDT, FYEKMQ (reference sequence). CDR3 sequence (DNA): TGTGCCAGCAGTCCACAGGGTTTCGGGGAGCTGTTTTTT. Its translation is CASSPQGFGELFF.